This T cell receptor beta chain was found in a study of T cell therapy after organ transplantation. Study-level background: Patients received up to 6 T cell doses every 2 weeks.

About this clone itself: The antigen remains unidentified.

Noted time point: 4-8 weeks after completion of therapy. This table comes from immunoSEQ multiplex PCR, and its TCRdb copy is limited to in-frame clones, with some not included. The sample carries approximately 20,000 clones, around 82% recorded once. Study-wide results and caveats: CD8 clonality fold change after therapy inversely tracked pretherapy clonality. Nonresponders had marked pretherapy clonal expansions and little post-therapy change.

This clonotype was sampled from a human patient who had received a solid organ transplant and had CMV disease. Some T cells may be supplied by the graft donor. This specimen was CD8+ T cells from blood, taken after autologous CMV-specific T cell therapy.

The CDR3 spells CASSSGGGENQPQHF. The CDR3 DNA is TGTGCCAGCAGTAGCGGTGGGGGGGAAAATCAGCCCCAGCATTTT. This chain links TRBV6-5 with TRBJ1-5; TRBD1 is a possible D gene (5 bases). The CDR3 totals 15 residues. The V gene lost 5 bases and the J gene lost 4 bases, with 15 bases spanning the gap. The germline gives CDR1 MNHEY, CDR2 SVGAGI.